The entry that follows covers one T cell receptor beta chain sequence. Its antigen remains unknown. This sample was included in a study of a mutant IDH1 vaccine in newly diagnosed glioma. Time point noted: week 5, during vaccination. Mutant IDH1 20-mer peptide, at 300 ug, made up each vaccine dose, with topical imiquimod. Clones were sequenced by immunoSEQ multiplex PCR, and TCRdb holds only the in-frame ones, with some missing. This sample yields tens of thousands of clones, of which 70% to 85% are seen a single time; over 3% belongs to the top ten. The CDR3 has 11 residues. V was pared by 6 bases and J by 8 bases, with 8 bases between. Germline V lookup: CDR1 MNHEY, CDR2 SVGAGI. Notes on the study in general: Apparently, pseudoprogression bore no relation to changes among the top peripheral T cell clonotypes.

This receptor was identified in a woman aged 18-35 years with glioma. Some clones in this sample may be carry-over from other donors' samples. Sequenced material: PBMCs, taken from a glioma patient whose treatment included an IDH1 peptide vaccine. The chain couples TRBV6-5 to TRBJ2-1; perhaps TRBD2 as D (5 bases). The CDR3 bases are TGTGCCAGCAGGCTGGAGGATGAGCAGTTCTTC. Translated, it gives CASRLEDEQFF.